These 21 T cell receptor beta chains were sequenced from one sample in a study of blood T cell repertoires in COVID-19. The assay was immunoSEQ multiplex PCR, and TCRdb's table has in-frame clones only and misses some. The table shows hundreds of thousands of clones, with roughly four fifths occurring only once. Specimen: peripheral blood. These receptors were obtained from a man older than 75 with acute or convalescent COVID-19.

The V gene is TRBV5-4, the J gene TRBJ1-1, with unresolved D. The CDR3 spans 15 residues. Germline V gives CDR1 SGHNT, CDR2 YYREEE (reference sequence). V was cut by 4 bases and J by 2 bases, with 15 bases left in between. This CDR3 reads CASSPRKAVNTEAFF. In nucleotides, the CDR3 is TGTGCCAGCAGCCCCCGGAAGGCGGTAAACACTGAAGCTTTCTTT.

J is TRBJ2-4 and V is TRBV19; maybe TRBD1 (5 bases). The CDR3 is 16 residues long. CDR1 and CDR2 from the germline V gene are LNHDA and SQIVND (reference sequence). Between the trimmed V and J ends, which lost 3 bases and 1 base, there was a span of 13 bases. The CDR3 nucleotides are TGTGCCAGTAGTATCCTAGGGGAACTGGCCAAAAACATTCAGTACTTC. Residues: CASSILGELAKNIQYF.

This chain joins TRBV7-6 and TRBJ1-5; tentative D call: TRBD1 (5 bases). The CDR3 covers 17 residues. Germline V gene lookup returns CDR1 SGHVS and CDR2 FNYEAQ. V was clipped by 3 bases and J by 11 bases, with 26 bases between them. CDR3 sequence: CASSLGAGWVIQGSQHF. CDR3 coding DNA: TGTGCCAGCAGCTTGGGCGCTGGGTGGGTGATTCAGGGCTCCCAGCATTTT.

In this sample, this clone turned up once. V and J are TRBV5-1 and TRBJ2-7; 10 nucleotides agree with TRBD1. The CDR3 totals 16 residues. V lost 0 bases and J lost 0; bases outside the gene matches: 3. Germline V gene lookup returns CDR1 SGHRS and CDR2 YFSETQ. The chain's CDR3 is CASSLVDRGFSYEQYF. The CDR3 DNA is TGCGCCAGCAGCTTGGTGGACAGGGGGTTCTCCTACGAGCAGTACTTC.

V usage is TRBV27 and J usage is TRBJ1-1, with a weak D call TRBD1 (5 bases). The CDR3 loop spans 13 amino acids. V was clipped by 2 bases and J by 10 bases, with 14 bases between them. Germline CDR1 reads MNHEY; CDR2 reads SMNVEV (reference sequence). CDR3 DNA: TGTGCCAGCAGTTTAGAAGGGTCGGGGGTAGCTTTCTTT. The encoded protein is CASSLEGSGVAFF.

This chain links TRBV10-3 with TRBJ2-6; 10 bases agree with TRBD1. V gave up 4 bases and J gave up 2 bases; unmatched junction bases: 11. The CDR3 is made up of 19 amino acids. Per germline, CDR1 ENHRY and CDR2 SYGVKD. CDR3 DNA sequence: TGTGCCATCAGTGCCAACCCGGGGACAGGGGTAACTGGGGCCAACGTCCTGACTTTC. Translating gives CAISANPGTGVTGANVLTF.

The chain uses TRBV27 and TRBJ1-6; D is undetermined. Trimming took off 4 bases at V and 7 bases at J, with 14 bases between the two ends. The CDR3 is 15 amino acids. CDR1 is MNHEY and CDR2 is SMNVEV in the germline V gene (reference sequence). The CDR3 DNA reads TGTGCCAGCAGTTCCACTCGGGTTGGCAATTCACCCCTCCACTTT. It is translated as CASSSTRVGNSPLHF.

The chain carries TRBV4-1 and TRBJ1-6; D is perhaps TRBD1 (5 bases). The CDR3 has 18 amino acids. Trimming left V 3 bases short and J 1 base short, with 16 bases between. Germline CDR1 reads MGHRA; CDR2 reads YSYEKL. As DNA, the CDR3 is TGCGCCAGCAGCCAGGGGGGACGTGGACTGTCCTATAATTCACCCCTCCACTTT. It is translated as CASSQGGRGLSYNSPLHF.

This clone was observed a handful of times. This chain uses TRBV6-5 with TRBJ1-2; 8 nucleotides align to TRBD1. The CDR3 sequence is 12 residues long. V lost 7 bases to trimming and J lost 4 bases; unmatched junction nucleotides: 2. Germline lookup yields CDR1 MNHEY and CDR2 SVGAGI. In nucleotides, the CDR3 is TGTGCCAGCACGGGGACAGGCTATGGCTACACCTTC. This sequence encodes CASTGTGYGYTF.

The chain has TRBV18 and TRBJ2-7; 10 bases fit TRBD2. Trimming took 2 bases from V and 4 from J; bases not matched to a gene: 11. There are 17 residues in the CDR3. The germline V gene encodes CDR1 KGHSH and CDR2 LQKENI. CDR3 loop: CASSPGYPSGRDYEQYF. For the CDR3, the DNA is TGTGCCAGCTCACCAGGGTATCCTAGCGGGAGAGATTACGAGCAGTACTTC.

J is TRBJ1-6 and V is TRBV7-2, with 7 bases fitting TRBD1. The germline gives CDR1 SGHTA, CDR2 FQGNSA. The CDR3 is 17 amino acids. Trimming cost V 6 bases and J 2 bases; bases outside gene matches: 10. The CDR3 loop reads CASRIIRDSPYNSPLHF. The CDR3, as DNA: TGTGCCAGCAGGATAATCCGGGACAGCCCCTATAATTCACCCCTCCACTTT.

The chain has TRBV6-5 and TRBJ1-1; the D gene is possibly TRBD1 (6 bases). The CDR3 consists of 14 residues. The germline V gene has CDR1 MNHEY and CDR2 SVGAGI. The V gene lost 6 bases and the J gene lost 1 base, with 12 bases spanning the gap. The CDR3 coding sequence is TGTGCCAGCAGGATAACAGGGTGGAACACTGAAGCTTTCTTT. Its translation: CASRITGWNTEAFF.

A single count supports this clone. The rearrangement uses TRBV5-1 and TRBJ1-2, with D perhaps TRBD1 (5 bases). The CDR3 covers 15 residues. The ends were cut back, 0 bases at V and 2 bases at J, with 11 bases in the middle. Germline values: CDR1 SGHRS, CDR2 YFSETQ. This CDR3 reads CASSLADNSNYGYTF. CDR3 nucleotide sequence: TGCGCCAGCAGCTTGGCGGACAACTCCAACTATGGCTACACCTTC. Full variable domain (outside the CDR3, taken from reference TRBV5-1 and TRBJ1-2): KAGVTQTPRYLIKTRGQQVTLSCSPISGHRSVSWYQQTPGQGLQFLFEYFSETQRNKGNFPGRFSGRQFSNSRSEMNVSTLELGDSALYLCASSLADNSNYGYTFGSGTRLTVV.

The genes are TRBV19 and TRBJ2-7; 7 bases map to TRBD2. Unmatched junction bases numbered 11, after V lost 3 bases and J lost 3 bases. There are 16 residues in the CDR3. Germline V lookup: CDR1 LNHDA, CDR2 SQIVND (reference sequence). CDR3 DNA sequence: TGTGCCAGTAGTATGGAGGCGGGAGCCCTCTACTACGAGCAGTACTTC. Protein product: CASSMEAGALYYEQYF.

This chain links TRBV15 with TRBJ2-2, with 8 bases fitting TRBD1. V lost 3 bases to trimming and J lost 6 bases; unmatched junction nucleotides: 12. The CDR3 contains 17 residues. Germline lookup yields CDR1 LNHNV and CDR2 YYDKDF (reference sequence). The CDR3 reads CATSSETGAWVSGELFF. The DNA for the CDR3 is TGTGCCACCAGCAGCGAGACAGGGGCTTGGGTCTCCGGGGAGCTGTTTTTT. Looking up the rest from reference TRBV15 and TRBJ2-2 gives the full variable domain: DAMVIQNPRYQVTQFGKPVTLSCSQTLNHNVMYWYQQKSSQAPKLLFHYYDKDFNNEADTPDNFQSRRPNTSFCFLDIRSPGLGDTAMYLCATSSETGAWVSGELFFGEGSRLTVL.

The rearrangement joins TRBV7-3 to TRBJ2-7; TRBD1 matches 9 bases. The CDR3 length is 13 residues. Trimming took 6 bases from V and 6 from J; bases not matched to a gene: 6. CDR1 and CDR2 from the germline V gene are SGHTA and FQGTGA. The CDR3 loop reads CASSSDRGGEQYF. CDR3 coding DNA: TGTGCCAGCAGTTCGGACAGGGGAGGCGAGCAGTACTTC.

V gene TRBV29-1 combines with J gene TRBJ2-6; the D gene is possibly TRBD1 (6 bases). V was cut by 6 bases and J by 4 bases, with 16 bases left in between. Germline V lookup: CDR1 SQVTM, CDR2 ANQGSEA. This CDR3 contains 15 residues. This chain's CDR3 is CSVWRRGSGANVLTF. The CDR3 coding sequence is TGCAGCGTCTGGCGTAGGGGGAGCGGGGCCAACGTCCTGACTTTC. Filled out from reference TRBV29-1 and TRBJ2-6, the complete variable domain reads SAVISQKPSRDICQRGTSLTIQCQVDSQVTMMFWYRQQPGQSLTLIATANQGSEATYESGFVIDKFPISRPNLTFSTLTVSNMSPEDSSIYLCSVWRRGSGANVLTFGAGSRLTVL.

The chain combines TRBV6-6 with TRBJ2-2; 14 bases are a match to TRBD2. Germline V CDR1 and CDR2: MNHNY, SVGAGI (reference sequence). Losses at the gene ends were 6 bases for V and 1 base for J; bases not matched to a gene: 10. This CDR3 contains 19 residues. The CDR3 loop is CASSSPGLAGALNTGELFF. The CDR3 nucleotides are TGTGCCAGCAGCTCTCCGGGACTAGCGGGAGCTCTGAACACCGGGGAGCTGTTTTTT.

This clone was found a few times. The V call is TRBV4-1, the J call TRBJ1-4, with D perhaps TRBD1 (5 bases). The germline V gene has CDR1 MGHRA and CDR2 YSYEKL. Trimming took off 2 bases at V and 6 bases at J, with 13 bases between the two ends. The CDR3 is made up of 15 amino acids. CDR3 coding DNA: TGCGCCAGCAGCCAATCGGGGGGGAGGTATGAAAAACTGTTTTTT. Translation gives CASSQSGGRYEKLFF.

This rearrangement joins TRBV10-3 to TRBJ2-7; TRBD1 matches at 10 bases. The CDR3 spans 15 residues. After removal of 6 bases from V and 0 bases from J, the junction contained 5 bases not matched to a gene. The V gene's germline CDR1 is ENHRY and CDR2 SYGVKD. The DNA for the CDR3 is TGTGCCATCAGCCAGGGACAGGGGCTCTCCTACGAGCAGTACTTC. Translation gives CAISQGQGLSYEQYF.

The CDR3 DNA reads TGTGCCAGCTCACCACAAGCAGGGGTAGAGACCCAGTACTTC. Translating gives CASSPQAGVETQYF. V and J are TRBV18 and TRBJ2-5, with a tentative D call TRBD1 (6 bases). CDR1 is KGHSH, CDR2 LQKENI, per germline. The germline V and J ends were trimmed by 1 base and 4 bases, with 10 bases remaining between them. This CDR3 comprises 14 residues. Combining the CDR3 with reference TRBV18 and TRBJ2-5 gives the whole variable domain NAGVMQNPRHLVRRRGQEARLRCSPMKGHSHVYWYRQLPEEGLKFMVYLQKENIIDESGMPKERFSAEFPKEGPSILRIQQVVRGDSAAYFCASSPQAGVETQYFGPGTRLLVL.